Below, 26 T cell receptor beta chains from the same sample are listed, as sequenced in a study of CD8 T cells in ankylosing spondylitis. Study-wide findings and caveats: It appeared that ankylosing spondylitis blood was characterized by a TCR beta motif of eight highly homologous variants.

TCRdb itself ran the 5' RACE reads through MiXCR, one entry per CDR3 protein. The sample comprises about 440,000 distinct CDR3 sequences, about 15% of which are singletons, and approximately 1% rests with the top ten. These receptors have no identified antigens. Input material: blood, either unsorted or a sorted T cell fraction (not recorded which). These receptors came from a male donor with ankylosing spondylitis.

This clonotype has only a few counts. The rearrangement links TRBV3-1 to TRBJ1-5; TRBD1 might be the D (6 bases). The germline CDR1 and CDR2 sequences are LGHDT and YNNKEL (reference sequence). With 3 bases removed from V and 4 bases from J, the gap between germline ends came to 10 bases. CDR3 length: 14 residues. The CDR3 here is CASSQRTVNQPQHF. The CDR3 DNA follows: TGTGCCAGCAGCCAGCGGACAGTTAATCAGCCCCAGCATTTT. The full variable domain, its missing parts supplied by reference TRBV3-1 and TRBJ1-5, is DTAVSQTPKYLVTQMGNDKSIKCEQNLGHDTMYWYKQDSKKFLKIMFSYNNKELIINETVPNRFSPKSPDKAHLNLHINSLELGDSAVYFCASSQRTVNQPQHFGDGTRLSIL.

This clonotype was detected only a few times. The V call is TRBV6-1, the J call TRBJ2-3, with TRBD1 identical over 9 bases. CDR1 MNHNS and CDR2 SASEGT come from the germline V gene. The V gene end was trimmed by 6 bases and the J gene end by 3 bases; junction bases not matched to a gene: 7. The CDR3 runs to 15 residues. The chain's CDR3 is CASRQTGGATDTQYF. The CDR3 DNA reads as TGTGCCAGCAGGCAGACAGGGGGAGCAACAGATACGCAGTATTTT.

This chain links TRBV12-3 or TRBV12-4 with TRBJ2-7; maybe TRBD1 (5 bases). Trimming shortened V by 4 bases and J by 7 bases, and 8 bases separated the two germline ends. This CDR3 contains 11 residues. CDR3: CASSSQGEQYF. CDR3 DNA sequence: TGTGCCAGCAGTTCCCAGGGTGAGCAGTACTTC.

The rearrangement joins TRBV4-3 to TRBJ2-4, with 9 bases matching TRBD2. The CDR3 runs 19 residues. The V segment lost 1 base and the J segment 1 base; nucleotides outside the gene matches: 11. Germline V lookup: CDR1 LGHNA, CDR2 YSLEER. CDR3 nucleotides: TGCGCCAGCAGCCAAGTAGCGGGAGCGGGTGGGAGGGCCAAAAACATTCAGTACTTC. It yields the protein CASSQVAGAGGRAKNIQYF.

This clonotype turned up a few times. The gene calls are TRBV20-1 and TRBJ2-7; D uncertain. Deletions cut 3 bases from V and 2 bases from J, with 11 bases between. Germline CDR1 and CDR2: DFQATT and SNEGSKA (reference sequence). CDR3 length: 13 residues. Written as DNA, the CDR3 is TGCAGTGCTAGTCCCCAAGCTACCTACGAGCAGTACTTC. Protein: CSASPQATYEQYF.

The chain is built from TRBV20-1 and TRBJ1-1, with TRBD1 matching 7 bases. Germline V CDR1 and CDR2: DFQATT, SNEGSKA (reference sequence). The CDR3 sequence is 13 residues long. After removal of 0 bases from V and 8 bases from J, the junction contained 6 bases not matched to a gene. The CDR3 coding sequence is TGCAGTGCTAGAGATGTACAGGGGCGAGAAGCTTTCTTT. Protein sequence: CSARDVQGREAFF.

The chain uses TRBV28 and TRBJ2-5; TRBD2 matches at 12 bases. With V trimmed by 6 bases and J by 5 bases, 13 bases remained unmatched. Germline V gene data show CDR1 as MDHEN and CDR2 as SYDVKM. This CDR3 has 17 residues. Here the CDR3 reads CASSISRLAGVGETQYF. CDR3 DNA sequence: TGTGCCAGCAGCATCTCGAGACTAGCGGGAGTGGGGGAGACCCAGTACTTC.

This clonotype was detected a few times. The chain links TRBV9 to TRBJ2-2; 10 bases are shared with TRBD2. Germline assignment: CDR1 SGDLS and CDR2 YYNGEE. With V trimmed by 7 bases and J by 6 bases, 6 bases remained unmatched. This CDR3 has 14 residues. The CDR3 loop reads CASASGRVAGELFF. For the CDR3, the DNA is TGTGCCAGCGCTAGCGGGAGAGTAGCCGGGGAGCTGTTTTTT.

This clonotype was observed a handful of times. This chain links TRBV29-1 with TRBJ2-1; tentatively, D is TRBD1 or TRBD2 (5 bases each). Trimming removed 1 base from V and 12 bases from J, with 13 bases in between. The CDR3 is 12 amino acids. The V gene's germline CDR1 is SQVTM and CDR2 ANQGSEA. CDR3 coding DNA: TGCAGCGTTGAAGGGCAGGGAGTCGGGCAGTTCTTC. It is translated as CSVEGQGVGQFF.

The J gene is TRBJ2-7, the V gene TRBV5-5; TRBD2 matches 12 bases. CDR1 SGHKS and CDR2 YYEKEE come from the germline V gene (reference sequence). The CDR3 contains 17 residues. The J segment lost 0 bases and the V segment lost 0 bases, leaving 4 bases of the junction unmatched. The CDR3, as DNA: TGTGCCAGCAGCTTGGATCCTAGCGGGAGGGCCTCCTACGAGCAGTACTTC. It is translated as CASSLDPSGRASYEQYF.

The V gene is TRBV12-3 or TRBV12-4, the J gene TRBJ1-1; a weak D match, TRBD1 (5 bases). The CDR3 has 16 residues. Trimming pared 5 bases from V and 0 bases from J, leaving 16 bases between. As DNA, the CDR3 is TGTGCCAGCAGTCGAAAGCGACAGCTACTGAACACTGAAGCTTTCTTT. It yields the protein CASSRKRQLLNTEAFF.

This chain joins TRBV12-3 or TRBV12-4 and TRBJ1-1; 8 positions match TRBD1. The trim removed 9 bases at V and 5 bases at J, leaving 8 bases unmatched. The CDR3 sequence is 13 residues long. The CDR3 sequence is CASNGQGRTEAFF. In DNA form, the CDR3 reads TGTGCCAGTAACGGACAGGGAAGAACTGAAGCTTTCTTT.

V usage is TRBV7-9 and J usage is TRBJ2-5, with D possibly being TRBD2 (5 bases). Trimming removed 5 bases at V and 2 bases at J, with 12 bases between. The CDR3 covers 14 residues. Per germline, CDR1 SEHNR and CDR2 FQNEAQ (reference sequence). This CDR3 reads CASSLRTSQETQYF. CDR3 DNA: TGTGCCAGCAGCCTAAGGACTTCACAAGAGACCCAGTACTTC.

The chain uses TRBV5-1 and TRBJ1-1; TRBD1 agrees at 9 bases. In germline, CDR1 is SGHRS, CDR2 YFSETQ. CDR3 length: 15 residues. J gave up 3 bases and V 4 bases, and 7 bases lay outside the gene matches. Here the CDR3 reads CASSNPDRGHTEAFF. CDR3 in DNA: TGCGCCAGCAGCAACCCGGACAGGGGTCACACTGAAGCTTTCTTT.

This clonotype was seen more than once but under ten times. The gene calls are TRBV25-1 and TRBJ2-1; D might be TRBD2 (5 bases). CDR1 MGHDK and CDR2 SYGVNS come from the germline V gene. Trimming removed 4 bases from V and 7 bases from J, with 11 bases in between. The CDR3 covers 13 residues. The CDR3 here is CASSVRVGNEQFF. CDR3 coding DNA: TGTGCCAGCAGTGTGCGGGTAGGGAATGAGCAGTTCTTC.

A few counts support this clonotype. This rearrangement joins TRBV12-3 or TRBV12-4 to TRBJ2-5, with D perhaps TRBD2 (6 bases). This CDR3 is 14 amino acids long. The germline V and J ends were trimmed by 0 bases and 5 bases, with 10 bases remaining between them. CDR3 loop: CASSLASSEETQYF. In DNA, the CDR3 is TGTGCCAGCAGTTTAGCGTCTAGCGAGGAGACCCAGTACTTC.

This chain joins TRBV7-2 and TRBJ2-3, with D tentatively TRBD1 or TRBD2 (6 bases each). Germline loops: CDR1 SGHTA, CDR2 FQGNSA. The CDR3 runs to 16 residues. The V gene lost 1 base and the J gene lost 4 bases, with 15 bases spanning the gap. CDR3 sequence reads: CASSLVPHGGPDTQYF. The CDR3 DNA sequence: TGTGCCAGCAGCTTAGTCCCACACGGGGGCCCAGATACGCAGTATTTT.

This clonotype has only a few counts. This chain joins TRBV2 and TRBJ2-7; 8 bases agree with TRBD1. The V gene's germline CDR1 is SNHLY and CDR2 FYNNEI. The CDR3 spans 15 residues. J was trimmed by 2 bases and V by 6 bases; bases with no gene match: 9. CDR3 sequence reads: CASRAGQGSAYEQYF. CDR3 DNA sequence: TGTGCCAGCAGGGCTGGACAGGGATCAGCCTACGAGCAGTACTTC.

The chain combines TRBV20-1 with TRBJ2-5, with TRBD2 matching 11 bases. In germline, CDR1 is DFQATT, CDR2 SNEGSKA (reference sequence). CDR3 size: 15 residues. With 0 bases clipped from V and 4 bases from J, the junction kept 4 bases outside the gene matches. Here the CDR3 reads CSARDRTSGRETQYF. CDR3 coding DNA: TGCAGTGCTAGAGATAGAACTAGCGGGAGAGAGACCCAGTACTTC.

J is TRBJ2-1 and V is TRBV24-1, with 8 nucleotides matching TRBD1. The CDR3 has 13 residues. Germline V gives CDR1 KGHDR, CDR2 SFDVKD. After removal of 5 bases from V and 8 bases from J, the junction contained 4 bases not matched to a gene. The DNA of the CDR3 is TGTGCCACCAGTGCCTTGGACAGGGATGAGCAGTTCTTC. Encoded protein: CATSALDRDEQFF.

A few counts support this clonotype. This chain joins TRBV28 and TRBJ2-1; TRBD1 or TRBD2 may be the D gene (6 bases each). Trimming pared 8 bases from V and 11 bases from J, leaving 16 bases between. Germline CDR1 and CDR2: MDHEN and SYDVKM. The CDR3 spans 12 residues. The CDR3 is CASGLIDRQQFF. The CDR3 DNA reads TGTGCCAGCGGACTAATAGACAGGCAGCAGTTCTTC.

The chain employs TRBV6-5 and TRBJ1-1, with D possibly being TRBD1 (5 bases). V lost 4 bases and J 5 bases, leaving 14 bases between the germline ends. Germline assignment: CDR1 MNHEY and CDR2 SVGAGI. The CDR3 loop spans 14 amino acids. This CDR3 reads CASSSVQGRTEAFF. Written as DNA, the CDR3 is TGTGCCAGCAGTTCAGTTCAGGGCAGAACTGAAGCTTTCTTT.

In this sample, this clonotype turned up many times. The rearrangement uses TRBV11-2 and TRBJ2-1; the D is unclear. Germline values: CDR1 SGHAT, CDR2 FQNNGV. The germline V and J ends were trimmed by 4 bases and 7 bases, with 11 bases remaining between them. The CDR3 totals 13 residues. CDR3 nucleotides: TGTGCCAGCAGCTCCCTACGTGGGAATGAGCAGTTCTTC. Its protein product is CASSSLRGNEQFF. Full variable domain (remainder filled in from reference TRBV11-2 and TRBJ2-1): EAGVAQSPRYKIIEKRQSVAFWCNPISGHATLYWYQQILGQGPKLLIQFQNNGVVDDSQLPKDRFSAERLKGVDSTLKIQPAKLEDSAVYLCASSSLRGNEQFFGPGTRLTVL.

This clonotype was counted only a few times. CDR3 sequence reads: CASSQAGERTKGYTF. The CDR3 DNA reads as TGTGCCAGCAGCCAAGCGGGGGAGCGCACGAAAGGCTACACCTTC. The chain joins TRBV4-2 to TRBJ1-2; D is possibly TRBD1 (5 bases). V was clipped by 1 base and J by 8 bases, with 17 bases between them. The CDR3 sequence is 15 residues long. Per germline, CDR1 LGHNA and CDR2 YNFKEQ.

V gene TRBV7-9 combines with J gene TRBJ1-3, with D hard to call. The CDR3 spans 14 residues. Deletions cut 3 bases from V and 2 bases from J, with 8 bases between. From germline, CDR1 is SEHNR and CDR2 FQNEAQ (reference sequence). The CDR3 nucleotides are TGTGCCAGCAGCTTCGTCGCCCCTGGAAACACCATATATTTT. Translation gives CASSFVAPGNTIYF.

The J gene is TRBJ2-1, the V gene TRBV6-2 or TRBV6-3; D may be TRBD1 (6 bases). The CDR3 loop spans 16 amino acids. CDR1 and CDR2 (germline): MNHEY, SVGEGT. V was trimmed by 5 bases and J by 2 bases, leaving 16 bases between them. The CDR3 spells CASSPWTETTYNEQFF. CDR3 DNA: TGTGCCAGCAGTCCCTGGACAGAGACGACCTACAATGAGCAGTTCTTC.